What follows are 11 T cell receptor beta chains derived from one specimen sequenced in a study of T cells in Graves' hyperthyroidism and ophthalmopathy. Using RNA transcripts as the source, TCR beta CDR3 regions were amplified. The TCR CDR3 first-round RT-PCR relied on the HTBI primer set. Each CDR3 protein gets one entry after TCRdb re-called the multiplex PCR reads with MiXCR. The table includes hundreds of thousands of distinct CDR3 sequences, 40% to 55% detected once. Sequenced sample: peripheral blood or thyroid tissue (not recorded which). The receptors were gathered from an adult man with Graves' disease, either hyperthyroidism or ophthalmopathy (not recorded which).

This clonotype was picked up a small number of times. The chain is built from TRBV24-1 and TRBJ1-2; D possibly corresponds to TRBD1 (6 bases). V lost 5 bases and J 7 bases, leaving 19 bases between the germline ends. There are 15 residues in the CDR3. Germline CDR1 KGHDR, CDR2 SFDVKD. CDR3 sequence: CATSAPGRGAGGYTF. CDR3 DNA: TGTGCCACCAGTGCCCCAGGCAGGGGAGCCGGTGGCTACACCTTC.

The CDR3 protein is CASSATSGRPRSYEQYF. The CDR3 region has the DNA TGTGCCAGCAGTGCGACTAGCGGGAGGCCGCGTTCCTACGAGCAGTACTTC. The V and J genes are TRBV25-1 and TRBJ2-7; 13 nucleotides match TRBD2. CDR1 and CDR2 from the germline V gene are MGHDK and SYGVNS. Trimming cost V 4 bases and J 1 base; bases outside gene matches: 7. The CDR3 sequence is 17 residues long.

This clonotype was found many times. This rearrangement joins TRBV24-1 to TRBJ1-1; possibly TRBD1 for D (5 bases). This CDR3 has 13 amino acids. The V end was cut by 9 bases, the J end by 0 bases, with 10 bases between. CDR1 is KGHDR, CDR2 SFDVKD, per germline. Written as DNA, the CDR3 is TGTGCCACCCGGAGGGGTATGAACACTGAAGCTTTCTTT. It encodes CATRRGMNTEAFF.

The chain employs TRBV2 and TRBJ1-6, with 9 bases fitting TRBD1. Losses at the gene ends were 8 bases for V and 8 bases for J; bases not matched to a gene: 4. CDR3 size: 13 residues. CDR1 SNHLY and CDR2 FYNNEI come from the germline V gene. The CDR3 region has the DNA TGTGCCAGCCACCGGGACAGGGATTCACCCCTCCACTTT. It encodes CASHRDRDSPLHF.

J is TRBJ2-5 and V is TRBV29-1; D is ambiguous. This CDR3 is 13 amino acids long. Germline V gene sequence: CDR1 SQVTM, CDR2 ANQGSEA. The CDR3: CSPRTRTTETQYF. The CDR3 DNA is TGCAGTCCTAGGACCCGGACCACGGAGACCCAGTACTTC.

The rearrangement links TRBV5-1 to TRBJ1-5, with D possibly being TRBD1 (6 bases). The CDR3 runs 15 residues. Germline V gene data show CDR1 as SGHRS and CDR2 as YFSETQ. Trimming removed 4 bases from V and 9 bases from J, with 20 bases in between. In DNA form, the CDR3 reads TGCGCCAGCAGCCTAAGCGGCCAGGGGCGAGGGCCCCAGCATTTT. As protein: CASSLSGQGRGPQHF. The full variable domain, in which reference TRBV5-1 and TRBJ1-5 provide the parts outside the CDR3, is KAGVTQTPRYLIKTRGQQVTLSCSPISGHRSVSWYQQTPGQGLQFLFEYFSETQRNKGNFPGRFSGRQFSNSRSEMNVSTLELGDSALYLCASSLSGQGRGPQHFGDGTRLSIL.

Concerning this clonotype itself: A read error may produce the germline difference seen at one junction end. The chain uses TRBV5-1 and TRBJ1-1; the D is unclear. This CDR3 is 14 amino acids long. Looked up from germline, CDR1 is SGHRS and CDR2 is YFSETQ. The CDR3 region is CASTLNGPMTEAFF. The DNA of the CDR3 is TGCGCCAGCACCTTGAATGGGCCAATGACTGAAGCTTTCTTT.

This clonotype was detected only once. The chain links TRBV10-3 to TRBJ1-1; D is perhaps TRBD1 (5 bases). Germline V CDR1 and CDR2: ENHRY, SYGVKD. V gave up 0 bases and J gave up 3 bases, with 8 bases separating them. This CDR3 is 14 amino acids long. This chain's CDR3 is CAISESGADTEAFF. For the CDR3, the DNA is TGTGCCATCAGTGAGTCAGGGGCGGACACTGAAGCTTTCTTT.

This clonotype was detected only a few times. This chain connects TRBV7-8 to TRBJ2-7, with D tentatively TRBD1 (6 bases). Germline CDR1 is SGHVS and CDR2 is FQNEAQ. V was cut by 4 bases and J by 1 base, with 14 bases left in between. The CDR3 length is 15 residues. The CDR3 nucleotides are TGTGCCAGCAGCTCTTCCGGACAGTCGTCCTACGAGCAGTACTTC. This encodes CASSSSGQSSYEQYF.

This clonotype was detected only a few times. This chain joins TRBV2 and TRBJ1-1; D is unresolved. The CDR3 is 13 amino acids. Trimming took off 5 bases at V and 4 bases at J, with 11 bases between the two ends. The germline V gene encodes CDR1 SNHLY and CDR2 FYNNEI. The CDR3 coding sequence is TGTGCCAGCAGTTTAAGGTCGGCCACTGAAGCTTTCTTT. Translation: CASSLRSATEAFF.

The sample holds a few counts of this clonotype. The chain couples TRBV10-3 to TRBJ1-4; a weak D match, TRBD1 (5 bases). V lost 5 bases and J lost 8, with 15 bases in between. The germline V gene has CDR1 ENHRY and CDR2 SYGVKD. This CDR3 has 14 amino acids. The CDR3 loop is CAISHEGAREKLFF. The CDR3 DNA follows: TGTGCCATCAGTCACGAAGGGGCACGAGAAAAACTGTTTTTT.